Listed below are T cell receptor beta chains from one sample, sequenced in a study of naive and memory T cell subsets. TCRdb redid the calling of the UMI-ligation and nested PCR reads with MiXCR, one entry per CDR3 protein. The table has approximately 140,000 distinct CDR3 sequences, roughly 23% seen once. What was sequenced was naive CD4+ T cells from blood. These receptors were collected from a human donor in good health. CDR3s include the opening cysteine and the closing phenylalanine or tryptophan. Fields, in order: D gene, clone size, J gene, V gene, CDR3 protein, CDR3 DNA. The D gene is left open where the match is weak. The size entry is marked missing in some rows and otherwise reads once, few, many or a size class.

>NA|NA|TRBJ2-3|TRBV28
CASSLFTASTDTQYF
TGTGCCAGCAGTTTATTCACAGCTAGCACAGATACGCAGTATTTT
>NA|NA|TRBJ1-1|TRBV4-1
CASGLTGGKQAEAFF
TGCGCCAGCGGGTTGACCGGCGGGAAGCAGGCTGAAGCTTTCTTT
>TRBD1|NA|TRBJ2-5|TRBV7-2
CASSSIGTVQETQYF
TGTGCCAGCAGCTCAATAGGGACAGTCCAAGAGACCCAGTACTTC
>NA|few|TRBJ2-3|TRBV7-3
CASSLGTYTDTQYF
TGTGCCAGCAGCCTAGGGACTTACACAGATACGCAGTATTTT
>NA|NA|TRBJ2-2|TRBV6-1
CASNHGFTGELFF
TGTGCCAGCAATCATGGTTTCACCGGGGAGCTGTTTTTT
>NA|few|TRBJ2-6|TRBV5-1
CASSNGAAGANVLTF
TGCGCCAGCTCCAATGGGGCAGCTGGGGCCAACGTCCTGACTTTC
>TRBD1|NA|TRBJ2-3|TRBV7-2
CASSLGTVGPDTQYF
TGTGCCAGCAGCCTTGGGACAGTAGGCCCAGATACGCAGTATTTT
>NA|NA|TRBJ1-1|TRBV12-3/TRBV12-4
CASSLRAGMNTEAFF
TGTGCCAGCAGTTTACGAGCAGGAATGAACACTGAAGCTTTCTTT
>NA|NA|TRBJ2-7|TRBV28
CASSLSQGSLREQYF
TGTGCCAGCAGTTTATCGCAGGGCTCTCTGCGCGAGCAGTACTTC
>NA|NA|TRBJ2-3|TRBV5-1
CASSRPGTDTQYF
TGCGCCAGCTCCCGGCCAGGGACAGATACGCAGTATTTT
>NA|NA|TRBJ1-2|TRBV12-3/TRBV12-4
CASSLALVWGEEKGYTF
TGTGCCAGCAGTTTAGCCCTGGTGTGGGGCGAAGAAAAGGGCTACACCTTC
>NA|NA|TRBJ2-1|TRBV27
CASSLRPDNEQFF
TGTGCCAGCAGTTTAAGGCCAGACAATGAGCAGTTCTTC
>TRBD1|NA|TRBJ2-7|TRBV28
CASSSQGTGTGEQYF
TGTGCCAGCAGTTCCCAAGGGACAGGGACGGGAGAGCAGTACTTC
>NA|many|TRBJ2-1|TRBV29-1
CSVDFSSYNEQFF
TGCAGCGTTGATTTCAGCTCCTACAATGAGCAGTTCTTC
>TRBD1|many|TRBJ2-3|TRBV20-1
CSARRTGITDTQYF
TGCAGTGCTAGACGGACAGGAATCACAGATACGCAGTATTTT
>NA|NA|TRBJ1-4|TRBV12-3/TRBV12-4
CASTWDWGEKLFF
TGTGCCAGCACCTGGGACTGGGGTGAAAAACTGTTTTTT
>TRBD2|many|TRBJ2-5|TRBV19
CASTTSGRGETQYF
TGTGCCAGTACCACAAGCGGGAGAGGCGAGACCCAGTACTTC
>NA|many|TRBJ1-1|TRBV5-1
CASSLKENEAFF
TGCGCCAGCAGCTTGAAAGAAAATGAAGCTTTCTTT
>NA|few|TRBJ2-3|TRBV29-1
CSPTATGPKGTDTQYF
TGCAGCCCTACGGCGACAGGCCCCAAGGGGACAGATACGCAGTATTTT
>NA|many|TRBJ2-2|TRBV29-1
CSVVAAGELFF
TGCAGCGTTGTGGCGGCCGGGGAGCTGTTTTTT
>TRBD1|once|TRBJ1-5|TRBV5-8
CASSPRQGHNQPQHF
TGTGCCAGCAGCCCCAGACAGGGGCACAATCAGCCCCAGCATTTT
>NA|few|TRBJ2-2|TRBV14
CASSQRRELGTGELFF
TGTGCCAGCAGCCAGCGTCGGGAGCTTGGGACCGGGGAGCTGTTTTTT